The next 25 T cell receptor beta chains were all read from a single sample in a study of T cells expressing NK-cell markers. With the 5' RACE reads reprocessed, TCRdb shows one record per CDR3 protein and no DNA. The listing records about 170,000 distinct CDR3 sequences. Sequenced input: blood T cells: a sorted CD56 or NKG2C T cell subset, CD4+ or CD8+ T cells, or bulk PBMC T cells (not recorded which). The receptors here all came from a man aged 18 to 69 in good health.

The J gene is TRBJ2-3, the V gene TRBV2; TCRdb's assignment of TRBD2 cannot be checked, as there is no DNA. Germline-derived CDR1 and CDR2 are SNHLY and FYNNEI. The length of the CDR3 is 13 residues. CDR3 sequence: CASGGEGTDTQYF.

V gene TRBV20-1 combines with J gene TRBJ2-1; TCRdb's assignment of TRBD2 cannot be checked, as there is no DNA. The CDR3 runs 15 residues. Germline V gives CDR1 DFQATT, CDR2 SNEGSKA (reference sequence). CDR3: CSARDFSLTSGEQFF.

V and J are TRBV10-3 and TRBJ2-1; TCRdb returns TRBD2, unconfirmable since there is no DNA. The CDR3 totals 14 residues. Germline V gene data show CDR1 as ENHRY and CDR2 as SYGVKD. The CDR3 reads CAIRAPSGGNEQFF.

The genes are TRBV7-8 and TRBJ2-3; checking the TCRdb D call of TRBD2 is not possible without DNA. Looked up from germline, CDR1 is SGHVS and CDR2 is FQNEAQ. The CDR3 runs 17 residues. The CDR3 sequence: CASSLARAGGPNDTQYF.

J is TRBJ2-1 and V is TRBV13; TCRdb selects TRBD2, and the lack of DNA leaves this call unchecked. Germline lookup yields CDR1 PRHDT and CDR2 FYEKMQ (reference sequence). This CDR3 is 15 amino acids long. The CDR3 reads CASSKGTSGYNEQFF.

The chain uses TRBV7-3 and TRBJ2-7. This CDR3 is built from 12 residues. CDR1 and CDR2 from the germline V gene are SGHTA and FQGTGA. CDR3 loop: CASSPQSGEQYF.

The chain has TRBV27 and TRBJ2-7; absent DNA, TCRdb's TRBD1 call cannot be checked. The germline V gene encodes CDR1 MNHEY and CDR2 SMNVEV (reference sequence). The length of the CDR3 is 14 residues. CDR3 protein: CASSLTGAPGEQYF.

The rearrangement uses TRBV6-5 and TRBJ2-1. The CDR3 covers 16 residues. CDR1 is MNHEY, CDR2 SVGAGI, per germline. CDR3 region: CASSYSNPAYYNEQFF.

V usage is TRBV9 and J usage is TRBJ2-3; TCRdb names TRBD2, which stays unverified in the absence of DNA. Germline CDR1 reads SGDLS; CDR2 reads YYNGEE. The CDR3 has 15 residues. CDR3 protein: CASSVLAGGEDTQYF.

This rearrangement joins TRBV6-1 to TRBJ2-7. CDR1 MNHNS and CDR2 SASEGT come from the germline V gene. CDR3 length: 14 amino acids. CDR3 sequence reads: CASSVEKIGYEQYF.

V and J are TRBV11-1 and TRBJ2-3; the TCRdb call, TRBD1, lacks DNA for checking. The CDR3 contains 19 residues. From germline, CDR1 is SGHAT and CDR2 FQDESV (reference sequence). The CDR3 sequence is CASSSSLAGGPLVSDTQYF.

The chain uses TRBV2 and TRBJ2-7. CDR3 size: 15 residues. Germline values: CDR1 SNHLY, CDR2 FYNNEI. The CDR3 region is CASSERGGFYYEQYF.

CDR3: CASSPLDSNQPQHF. The chain has TRBV27 and TRBJ1-5. This CDR3 region has 14 residues. Per germline, CDR1 MNHEY and CDR2 SMNVEV (reference sequence).

The rearrangement joins TRBV27 to TRBJ2-7; lacking DNA, the TRBD1 call made by TCRdb goes unchecked. In germline, CDR1 is MNHEY, CDR2 SMNVEV (reference sequence). This CDR3 is 15 amino acids long. The CDR3 spells CASSLKGGQHYEQYF.

The rearrangement uses TRBV12-5 and TRBJ2-2; absent DNA, TCRdb's TRBD1 call cannot be checked. In germline, CDR1 is LGHNT, CDR2 FRNRAP. The CDR3 is 15 amino acids. CDR3 loop: CASGSWTANTGELFF.

V is TRBV6-4 and J is TRBJ1-5; TCRdb proposes TRBD1, but this gene call is untestable without DNA. Germline CDR1 and CDR2: MRHNA and SNTAGT. The CDR3 contains 13 residues. This CDR3 is CASSDSGQGPQHF.

The chain carries TRBV12-3 or TRBV12-4 and TRBJ1-5. The CDR3 covers 16 residues. CDR3 protein: CASSSYPTVGNQPQHF.

This chain connects TRBV6-2 or TRBV6-3 to TRBJ2-3; the TRBD1 assignment by TCRdb is unverifiable without DNA. The CDR3 is 16 amino acids. Germline CDR1 reads MNHEY; CDR2 reads SVGEGT. The CDR3 protein is CASSGTAGAPTDTQYF.

The J gene is TRBJ1-6, the V gene TRBV5-6; TCRdb proposes TRBD1, but this gene call is untestable without DNA. The length of the CDR3 is 14 residues. Germline V gene lookup returns CDR1 SGHDT and CDR2 YYEEEE. The CDR3 loop reads CASSPGNPNSPLHF. Based on the CDR3 plus reference TRBV5-6 and TRBJ1-6, the full variable domain is DAGVTQSPTHLIKTRGQQVTLRCSPKSGHDTVSWYQQALGQGPQFIFQYYEEEERQRGNFPDRFSGHQFPNYSSELNVNALLLGDSALYLCASSPGNPNSPLHFGNGTRLTVT.

This chain uses TRBV12-3 or TRBV12-4 with TRBJ2-1; TCRdb's D gene call, TRBD1, goes unchecked for lack of DNA. The CDR3 has 12 amino acids. Here the CDR3 reads CASSPGGGHEFF.

The J gene is TRBJ1-6, the V gene TRBV4-2; TCRdb selects TRBD1, and the lack of DNA leaves this call unchecked. Germline values: CDR1 LGHNA, CDR2 YNFKEQ. This CDR3 comprises 16 residues. The CDR3 sequence: CASSQVIQGYNSPLHF.

This chain uses TRBV5-6 with TRBJ2-1; the D gene TCRdb calls, TRBD1, cannot be checked with no DNA. The CDR3 extends over 15 amino acids. CDR1 SGHDT and CDR2 YYEEEE come from the germline V gene. CDR3 loop: CASSLGTGGTNEQFF.

The J gene is TRBJ2-7, the V gene TRBV5-1; the D call of TRBD1 rests on TCRdb alone, since no DNA is present to check it. This CDR3 is 16 amino acids long. Germline V gene sequence: CDR1 SGHRS, CDR2 YFSETQ. The CDR3: CASSSKQGGIAYEQYF.

The chain joins TRBV5-4 to TRBJ2-3. Germline loops: CDR1 SGHNT, CDR2 YYREEE (reference sequence). CDR3 length equals 12 residues. The CDR3 sequence is CASSPTTDTQYF.

This chain links TRBV4-1 with TRBJ2-7; as DNA is missing, the TRBD2 call by TCRdb cannot be tested. Germline CDR1 is MGHRA and CDR2 is YSYEKL. The CDR3 has 14 residues. CDR3 sequence reads: CASSQRDLPNEQYF.